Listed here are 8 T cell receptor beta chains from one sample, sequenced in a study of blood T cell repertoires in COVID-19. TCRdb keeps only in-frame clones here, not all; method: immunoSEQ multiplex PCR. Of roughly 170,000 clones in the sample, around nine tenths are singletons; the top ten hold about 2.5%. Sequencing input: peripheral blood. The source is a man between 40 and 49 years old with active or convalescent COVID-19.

CDR3 DNA sequence: TGTGCCAGCAGACAGGGGGCGCGGACGTATATCACTGAAGCTTTCTTT. It encodes CASRQGARTYITEAFF. The chain couples TRBV6-4 to TRBJ1-1, with 9 positions matching TRBD1. Germline V CDR1 and CDR2: MRHNA, SNTAGT. The junction had 12 bases not matched to a gene; V was cut back by 6 bases and J by 4 bases. This CDR3 has 16 residues.

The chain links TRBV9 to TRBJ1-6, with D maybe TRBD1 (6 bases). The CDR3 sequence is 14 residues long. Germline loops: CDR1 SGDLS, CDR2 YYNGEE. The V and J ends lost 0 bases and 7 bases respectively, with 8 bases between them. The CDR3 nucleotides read TGTGCCAGCAGCGTAGGAACAGGGAATTCACCCCTCCACTTT. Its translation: CASSVGTGNSPLHF. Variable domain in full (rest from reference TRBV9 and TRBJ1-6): DSGVTQTPKHLITATGQRVTLRCSPRSGDLSVYWYQQSLDQGLQFLIQYYNGEERAKGNILERFSAQQFPDLHSELNLSSLELGDSALYFCASSVGTGNSPLHFGNGTRLTVT.

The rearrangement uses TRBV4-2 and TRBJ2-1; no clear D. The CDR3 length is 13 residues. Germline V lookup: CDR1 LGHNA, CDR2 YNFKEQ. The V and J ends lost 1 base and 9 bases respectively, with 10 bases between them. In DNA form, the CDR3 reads TGTGCCAGCAGCCAAGTGCAGGTTGCTGAGCAGTTCTTC. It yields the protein CASSQVQVAEQFF.

CDR3 nucleotides: TGTGCCAGCAGCTTAGGGGACAGGGGAACTGCCGAGCAGTACTTC. It translates to CASSLGDRGTAEQYF. The chain combines TRBV13 with TRBJ2-7; 9 bases fit TRBD1. Unmatched junction bases numbered 6, after V lost 0 bases and J lost 6 bases. The CDR3 covers 15 residues. Germline CDR1 is PRHDT and CDR2 is FYEKMQ (reference sequence). Filled out from reference TRBV13 and TRBJ2-7, the complete variable domain reads AAGVIQSPRHLIKEKRETATLKCYPIPRHDTVYWYQQGPGQDPQFLISFYEKMQSDKGSIPDRFSAQQFSDYHSELNMSSLELGDSALYFCASSLGDRGTAEQYFGPGTRLTVT.

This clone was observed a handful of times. The CDR3 DNA is TGTGCCAGCAGCTTAGGTAGCCTAGCGGGGGCCTACGAGCAGTACTTC. Protein product: CASSLGSLAGAYEQYF. V gene TRBV7-6 combines with J gene TRBJ2-7; 10 bases agree with TRBD2. The germline V gene has CDR1 SGHVS and CDR2 FNYEAQ. The ends lost 1 base at V and 2 bases at J; junction bases unmatched: 5. This CDR3 comprises 16 residues. Full variable domain (outside the CDR3, taken from reference TRBV7-6 and TRBJ2-7): GAGVSQSPRYKVTKRGQDVALRCDPISGHVSLYWYRQALGQGPEFLTYFNYEAQQDKSGLPNDRFSAERPEGSISTLTIQRTEQRDSAMYRCASSLGSLAGAYEQYFGPGTRLTVT.

CDR3 nucleotides: TGCGCCAGCAGCTTGGTGGGACAGGGCAGCTACGAGCAGTACTTC. Translating gives CASSLVGQGSYEQYF. J is TRBJ2-7 and V is TRBV5-1; 9 bases align to TRBD1. J gave up 3 bases and V 0 bases, and 4 bases lay outside the gene matches. The CDR3 loop spans 15 amino acids. CDR1 is SGHRS and CDR2 is YFSETQ in the germline V gene.

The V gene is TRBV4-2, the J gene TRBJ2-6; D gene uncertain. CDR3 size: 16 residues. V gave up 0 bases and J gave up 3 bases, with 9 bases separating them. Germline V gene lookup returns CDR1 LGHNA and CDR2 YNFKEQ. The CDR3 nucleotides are TGTGCCAGCAGCCAAGATCGAGCTATTGGGGCCAACGTCCTGACTTTC. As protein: CASSQDRAIGANVLTF.

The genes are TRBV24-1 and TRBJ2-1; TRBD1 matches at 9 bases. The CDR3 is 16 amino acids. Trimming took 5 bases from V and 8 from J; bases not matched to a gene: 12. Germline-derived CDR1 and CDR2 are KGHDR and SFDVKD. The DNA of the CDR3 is TGTGCCACCAGTGCCACGACAGGGAGACAGGGGGATGAGCAGTTCTTC. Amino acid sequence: CATSATTGRQGDEQFF.